This entry features one T cell receptor beta chain sequence. The CDR3 contains 17 residues. Germline loops: CDR1 MDHEN, CDR2 SYDVKM. The J segment lost 5 bases and the V segment lost 2 bases, leaving 9 bases of the junction unmatched. The data were obtained in a study of blood T cell repertoires in COVID-19. Study-level background: From the United States, Italy and Spain came samples of acute and convalescent COVID-19. From T cells, B-cell-depleted T cells, or PBMCs came the material, which was cDNA or gDNA.

Per the authors' pipeline: Reference gene primers were amplified, and this amplification served to estimate nucleated cell counts. Sequenced by immunoSEQ multiplex PCR; TCRdb stores in-frame clones only, minus some. The D gene and trimming were derived from the DNA, and the V and J assignments and clone size from that table. The repertoire holds 75,000 to 95,000 clones, with roughly 88% as singletons. This receptor was identified in a middle-aged man with active COVID-19. Sequenced material: peripheral blood. This chain connects TRBV28 to TRBJ2-5, with 12 bases fitting TRBD2. The CDR3 sequence: CASSLPPGLAGKETQYF. Written as DNA, the CDR3 is TGTGCCAGCAGTTTACCCCCCGGACTAGCGGGGAAGGAGACCCAGTACTTC.